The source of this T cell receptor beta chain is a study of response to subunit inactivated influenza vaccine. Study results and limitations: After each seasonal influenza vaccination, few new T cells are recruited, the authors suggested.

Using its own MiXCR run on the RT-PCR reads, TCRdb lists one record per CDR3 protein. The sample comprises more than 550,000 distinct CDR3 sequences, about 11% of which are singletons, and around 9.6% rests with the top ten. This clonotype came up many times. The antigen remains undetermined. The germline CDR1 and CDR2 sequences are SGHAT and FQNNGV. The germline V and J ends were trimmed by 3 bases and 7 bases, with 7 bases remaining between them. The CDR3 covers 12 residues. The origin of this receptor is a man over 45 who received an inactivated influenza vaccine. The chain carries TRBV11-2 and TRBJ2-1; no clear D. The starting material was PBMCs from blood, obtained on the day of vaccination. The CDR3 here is CASSFYTNEQFF. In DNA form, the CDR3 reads TGTGCCAGCAGCTTCTATACAAATGAGCAGTTCTTC.